The T cell receptor beta chain under discussion was sequenced for a study of blood T cell repertoires in COVID-19. Participants' reported clinical history set cohort assignment. The V gene lost 4 bases and the J gene lost 0 bases, with 12 bases spanning the gap. Germline V gene data show CDR1 as GTSNPN and CDR2 as SVGIG (reference sequence). This CDR3 region has 14 residues. TCRdb keeps only in-frame clones here, not all; method: immunoSEQ multiplex PCR. The sample has about 260,000 clones, roughly 83% seen once; the top ten hold 2% to 2.5%. Sequenced material: PBMCs or T cells enriched from blood (not recorded which). The rearrangement joins TRBV30 to TRBJ1-1; D uncertain. This clonotype originated in a woman in her 50s who had recovered from COVID-19. In DNA, the CDR3 is TGTGCCTGGAAAAGAGAGCGCCTGAACACTGAAGCTTTCTTT. Its translation is CAWKRERLNTEAFF.